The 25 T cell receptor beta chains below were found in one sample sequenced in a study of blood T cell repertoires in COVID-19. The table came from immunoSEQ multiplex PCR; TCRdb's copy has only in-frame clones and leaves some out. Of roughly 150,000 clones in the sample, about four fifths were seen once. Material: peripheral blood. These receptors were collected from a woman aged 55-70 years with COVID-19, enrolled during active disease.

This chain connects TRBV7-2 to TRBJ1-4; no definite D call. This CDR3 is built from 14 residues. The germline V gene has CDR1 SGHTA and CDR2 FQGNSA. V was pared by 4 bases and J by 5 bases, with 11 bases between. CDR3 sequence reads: CASSYEAANEKLFF. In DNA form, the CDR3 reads TGTGCCAGCAGCTACGAGGCTGCGAATGAAAAACTGTTTTTT.

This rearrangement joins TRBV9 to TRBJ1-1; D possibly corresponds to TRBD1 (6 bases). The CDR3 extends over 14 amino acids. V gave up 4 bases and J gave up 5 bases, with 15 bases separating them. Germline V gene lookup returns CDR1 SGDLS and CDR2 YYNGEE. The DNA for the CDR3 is TGTGCCAGCAGCCCGAGCGGGGGGGCTACTGAAGCTTTCTTT. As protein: CASSPSGGATEAFF.

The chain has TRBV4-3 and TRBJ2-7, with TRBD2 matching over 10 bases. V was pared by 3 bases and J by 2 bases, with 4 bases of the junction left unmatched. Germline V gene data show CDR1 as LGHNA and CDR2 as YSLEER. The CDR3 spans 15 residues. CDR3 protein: CASSQSGTSAYEQYF. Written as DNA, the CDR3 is TGCGCCAGCAGCCAGTCTGGGACTAGCGCCTACGAGCAGTACTTC.

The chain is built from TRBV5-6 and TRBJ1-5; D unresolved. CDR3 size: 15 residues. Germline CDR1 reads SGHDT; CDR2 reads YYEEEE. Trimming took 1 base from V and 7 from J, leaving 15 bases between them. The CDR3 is CASSLLRASGQPQHF. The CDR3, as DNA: TGTGCCAGCAGCTTGCTGAGGGCCTCCGGGCAGCCCCAGCATTTT.

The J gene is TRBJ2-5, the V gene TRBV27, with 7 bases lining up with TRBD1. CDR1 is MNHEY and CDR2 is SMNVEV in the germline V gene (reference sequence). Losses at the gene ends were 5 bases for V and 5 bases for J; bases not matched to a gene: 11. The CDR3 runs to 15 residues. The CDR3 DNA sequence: TGTGCCAGCAGTGCGCAGGGGGTTCCCCCCGAGACCCAGTACTTC. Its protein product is CASSAQGVPPETQYF.

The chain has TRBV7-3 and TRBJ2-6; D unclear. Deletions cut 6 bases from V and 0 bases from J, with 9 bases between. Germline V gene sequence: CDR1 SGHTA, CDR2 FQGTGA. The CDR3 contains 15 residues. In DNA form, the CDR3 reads TGTGCCAGCAGTTCGAGTAGCTCTGGGGCCAACGTCCTGACTTTC. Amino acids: CASSSSSSGANVLTF.

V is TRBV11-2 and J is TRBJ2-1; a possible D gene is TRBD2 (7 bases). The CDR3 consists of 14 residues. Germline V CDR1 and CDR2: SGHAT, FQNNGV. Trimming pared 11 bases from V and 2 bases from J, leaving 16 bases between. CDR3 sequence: CASGGRGPYNEQFF. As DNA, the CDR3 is TGTGCCTCCGGAGGGCGGGGGCCCTACAATGAGCAGTTCTTC. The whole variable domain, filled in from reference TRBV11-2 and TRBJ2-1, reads EAGVAQSPRYKIIEKRQSVAFWCNPISGHATLYWYQQILGQGPKLLIQFQNNGVVDDSQLPKDRFSAERLKGVDSTLKIQPAKLEDSAVYLCASGGRGPYNEQFFGPGTRLTVL.

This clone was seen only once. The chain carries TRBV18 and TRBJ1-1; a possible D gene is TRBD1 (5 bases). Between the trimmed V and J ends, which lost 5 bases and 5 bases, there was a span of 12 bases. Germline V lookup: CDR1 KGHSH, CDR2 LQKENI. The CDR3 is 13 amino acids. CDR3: CASSAGWGTEAFF. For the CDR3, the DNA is TGTGCCAGCTCAGCAGGGTGGGGTACTGAAGCTTTCTTT.

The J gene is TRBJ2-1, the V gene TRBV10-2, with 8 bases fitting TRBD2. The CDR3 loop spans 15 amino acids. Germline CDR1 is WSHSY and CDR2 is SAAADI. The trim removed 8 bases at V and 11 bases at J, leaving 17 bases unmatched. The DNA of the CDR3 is TGCGCCAGCCGCACCCCGCTCTCAGGTAGCGGGAAGCAGTTCTTC. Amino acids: CASRTPLSGSGKQFF.

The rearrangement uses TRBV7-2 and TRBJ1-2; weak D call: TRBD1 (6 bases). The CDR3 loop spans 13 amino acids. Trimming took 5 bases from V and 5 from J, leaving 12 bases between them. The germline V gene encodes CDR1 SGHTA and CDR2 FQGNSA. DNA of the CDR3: TGTGCCAGCAGCACCAGGACAGTGTATGGCTACACCTTC. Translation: CASSTRTVYGYTF. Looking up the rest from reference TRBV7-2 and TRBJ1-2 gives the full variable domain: GAGVSQSPSNKVTEKGKDVELRCDPISGHTALYWYRQSLGQGLEFLIYFQGNSAPDKSGLPSDRFSAERTGGSVSTLTIQRTQQEDSAVYLCASSTRTVYGYTFGSGTRLTVV.

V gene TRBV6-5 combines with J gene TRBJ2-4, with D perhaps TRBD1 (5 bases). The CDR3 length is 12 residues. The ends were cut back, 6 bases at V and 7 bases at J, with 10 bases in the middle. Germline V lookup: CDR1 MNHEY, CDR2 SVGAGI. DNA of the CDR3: TGTGCCAGCAGCAGCCCAGGGAACATTCAGTACTTC. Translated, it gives CASSSPGNIQYF.

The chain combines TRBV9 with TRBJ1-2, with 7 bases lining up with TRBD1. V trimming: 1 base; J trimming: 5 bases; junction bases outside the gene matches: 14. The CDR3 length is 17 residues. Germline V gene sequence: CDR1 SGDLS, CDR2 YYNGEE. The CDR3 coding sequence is TGTGCCAGCAGCGTAACCCCAGACAGGGTTGAGTCTTATGGCTACACCTTC. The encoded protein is CASSVTPDRVESYGYTF.

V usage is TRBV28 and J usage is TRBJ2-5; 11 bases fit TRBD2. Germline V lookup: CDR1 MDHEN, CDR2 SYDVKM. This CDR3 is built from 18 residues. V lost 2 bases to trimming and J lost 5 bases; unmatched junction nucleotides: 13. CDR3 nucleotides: TGTGCCAGCAGTTTAAGGCATGGGCTAGCGGGAGGAGCGGAGACCCAGTACTTC. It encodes CASSLRHGLAGGAETQYF.

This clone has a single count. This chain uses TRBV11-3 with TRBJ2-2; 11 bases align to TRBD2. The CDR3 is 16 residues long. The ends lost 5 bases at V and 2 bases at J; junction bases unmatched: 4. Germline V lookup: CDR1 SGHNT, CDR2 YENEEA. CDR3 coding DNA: TGTGCCAGCAGCGAGGGACTAGCGGTCAACACCGGGGAGCTGTTTTTT. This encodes CASSEGLAVNTGELFF.

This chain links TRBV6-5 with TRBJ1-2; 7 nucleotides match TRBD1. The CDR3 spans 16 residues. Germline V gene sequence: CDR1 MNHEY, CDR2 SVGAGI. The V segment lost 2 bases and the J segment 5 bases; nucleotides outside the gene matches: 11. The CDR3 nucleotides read TGTGCCAGCAGTTACAACAAAATAGGGGGCGCTTATGGCTACACCTTC. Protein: CASSYNKIGGAYGYTF.

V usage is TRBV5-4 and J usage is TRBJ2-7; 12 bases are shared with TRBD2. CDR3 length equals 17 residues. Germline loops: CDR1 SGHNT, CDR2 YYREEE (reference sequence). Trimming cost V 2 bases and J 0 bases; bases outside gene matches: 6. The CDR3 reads CASSLGTSGPSSYEQYF. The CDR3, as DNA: TGTGCCAGCAGCTTAGGGACTAGCGGGCCTAGCTCCTACGAGCAGTACTTC.

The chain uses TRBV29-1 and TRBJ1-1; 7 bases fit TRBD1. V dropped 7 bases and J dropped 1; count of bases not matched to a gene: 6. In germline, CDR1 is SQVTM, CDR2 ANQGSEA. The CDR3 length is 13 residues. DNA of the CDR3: TGCAGCGGGAACAGGGGCACGAACACTGAAGCTTTCTTT. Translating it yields CSGNRGTNTEAFF. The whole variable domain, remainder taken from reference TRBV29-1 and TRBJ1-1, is SAVISQKPSRDICQRGTSLTIQCQVDSQVTMMFWYRQQPGQSLTLIATANQGSEATYESGFVIDKFPISRPNLTFSTLTVSNMSPEDSSIYLCSGNRGTNTEAFFGQGTRLTVV.

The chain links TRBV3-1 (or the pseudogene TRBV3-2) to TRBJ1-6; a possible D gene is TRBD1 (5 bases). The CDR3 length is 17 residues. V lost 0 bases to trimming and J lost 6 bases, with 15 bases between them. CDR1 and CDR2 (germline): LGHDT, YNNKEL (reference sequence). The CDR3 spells CASSQDPPRASNSPLHF. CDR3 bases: TGTGCCAGCAGCCAAGATCCCCCCAGGGCGAGTAATTCACCCCTCCACTTT.

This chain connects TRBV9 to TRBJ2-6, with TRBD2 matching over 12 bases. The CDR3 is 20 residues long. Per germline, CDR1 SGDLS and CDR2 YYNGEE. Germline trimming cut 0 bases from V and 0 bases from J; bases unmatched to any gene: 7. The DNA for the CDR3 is TGTGCCAGCAGCGTAGCCCTAGCGGGAGGGTGGAGCTCTGGGGCCAACGTCCTGACTTTC. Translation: CASSVALAGGWSSGANVLTF.

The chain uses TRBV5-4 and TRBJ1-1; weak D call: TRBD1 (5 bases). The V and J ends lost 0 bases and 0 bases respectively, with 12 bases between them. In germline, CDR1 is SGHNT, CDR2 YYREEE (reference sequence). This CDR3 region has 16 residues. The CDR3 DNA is TGTGCCAGCAGCTTGGGCGGGGCGCTAATGAACACTGAAGCTTTCTTT. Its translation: CASSLGGALMNTEAFF.

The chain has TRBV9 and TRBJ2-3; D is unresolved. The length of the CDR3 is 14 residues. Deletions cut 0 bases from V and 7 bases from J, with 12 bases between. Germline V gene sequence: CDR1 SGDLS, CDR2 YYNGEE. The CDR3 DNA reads TGTGCCAGCAGCGTAGATATCTTGGGCTATACGCAGTATTTT. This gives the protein CASSVDILGYTQYF.

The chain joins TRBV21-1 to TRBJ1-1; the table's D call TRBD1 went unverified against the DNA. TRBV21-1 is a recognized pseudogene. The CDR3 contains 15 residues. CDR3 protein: CASSKGGTGLGEAFF. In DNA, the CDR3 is TGTGCCAGCAGCAAAGGGGGGACAGGGTTAGGTGAAGCTTTCTTT.

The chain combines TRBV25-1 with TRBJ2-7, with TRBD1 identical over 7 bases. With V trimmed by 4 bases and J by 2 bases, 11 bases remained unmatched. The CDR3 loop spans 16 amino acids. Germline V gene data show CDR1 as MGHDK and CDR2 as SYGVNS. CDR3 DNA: TGTGCCAGCAGTGCTCTACCTAGGGGACAGACCTACGAGCAGTACTTC. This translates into CASSALPRGQTYEQYF.

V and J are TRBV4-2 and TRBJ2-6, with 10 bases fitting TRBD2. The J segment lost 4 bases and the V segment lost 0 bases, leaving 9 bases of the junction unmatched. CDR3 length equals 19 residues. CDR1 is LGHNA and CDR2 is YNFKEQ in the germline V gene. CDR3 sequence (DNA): TGTGCCAGCAGCCAAGATCCCCTAGCGGGAGTACTGGGGGCCAACGTCCTGACTTTC. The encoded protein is CASSQDPLAGVLGANVLTF.

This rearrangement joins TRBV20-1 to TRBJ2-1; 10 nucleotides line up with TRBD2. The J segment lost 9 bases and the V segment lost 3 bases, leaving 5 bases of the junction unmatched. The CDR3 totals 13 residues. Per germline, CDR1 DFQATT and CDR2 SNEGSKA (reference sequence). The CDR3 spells CSASLAGASEQFF. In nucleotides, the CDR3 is TGCAGTGCTAGTCTAGCGGGGGCGTCTGAGCAGTTCTTC.